The present T cell receptor (beta chain) was sequenced within a study of blood T cell repertoires in COVID-19. The CDR3 consists of 14 residues. V was cut by 4 bases and J by 2 bases, with 9 bases left in between. Germline-derived CDR1 and CDR2 are SEHNR and FQNEAQ (reference sequence). This clone was counted between two and nine times. Libraries were prepared by immunoSEQ multiplex PCR; TCRdb keeps only in-frame clonotypes and omits some of them. Among a few hundred thousand clones listed, 80% to 90% were seen once. The clonotype originates from a man under 40 who had recovered from COVID-19. The sequenced sample was PBMCs or T cells enriched from blood (not recorded which). The V call is TRBV7-9, the J call TRBJ2-4; maybe TRBD1 (5 bases). In DNA, the CDR3 is TGTGCCAGCAGCTCGACAGCGACCAAAAACATTCAGTACTTC. Its translation is CASSSTATKNIQYF.